The rows below give T cell receptor beta chains drawn from one sample of a study of blood T cell repertoires in COVID-19. Using immunoSEQ multiplex PCR, the repertoire was profiled, and TCRdb retains in-frame clones only, with some absent. The data contain about 130,000 clones, 85% of them seen just once; the ten biggest clones take up around 3.3%. The sample taken for sequencing was peripheral blood. The receptors derive from a woman older than 75 with COVID-19, enrolled during active disease. Both conserved end residues are part of each CDR3. The order of the fields is clone size, D gene, V gene, J gene, CDR3 DNA, CDR3 protein. The D gene is left open where the match is weak. Not every row has a clone size; where given, it reads once, few, many or a size class.

clone size: -
D gene: TRBD1
V gene: TRBV27
J gene: TRBJ2-1
CDR3 DNA: TGTGCCAGCAGTCCCCTTGGAATCGACAGGGTCATTGAGCAGTTCTTC
CDR3 protein: CASSPLGIDRVIEQFF

clone size: -
D gene: -
V gene: TRBV20-1
J gene: TRBJ2-1
CDR3 DNA: TGCAGTGCTAGTATTAGGGCGGACAAGGTACCTAATGAGCAGTTCTTC
CDR3 protein: CSASIRADKVPNEQFF

clone size: few
D gene: -
V gene: TRBV6-5
J gene: TRBJ1-4
CDR3 DNA: TGTGCCAGCAGTTACTCACTCCGACAGACTAATGAAAAACTGTTTTTT
CDR3 protein: CASSYSLRQTNEKLFF

clone size: -
D gene: -
V gene: TRBV3-1/TRBV3-2
J gene: TRBJ2-1
CDR3 DNA: TGTGCCAGCAGCCAATGGGGGGAGCCCTACAATGAGCAGTTCTTC
CDR3 protein: CASSQWGEPYNEQFF

clone size: -
D gene: -
V gene: TRBV4-1
J gene: TRBJ2-1
CDR3 DNA: TGCGCCAGCAGCCAAGGAGGAATAGCCAGGGGCAATGAGCAGTTCTTC
CDR3 protein: CASSQGGIARGNEQFF

clone size: few
D gene: -
V gene: TRBV5-1
J gene: TRBJ2-1
CDR3 DNA: TGCGCCAGCAGCTTAGGGGGAGGGTTCTACAATGAGCAGTTCTTC
CDR3 protein: CASSLGGGFYNEQFF

clone size: -
D gene: -
V gene: TRBV4-3
J gene: TRBJ2-7
CDR3 DNA: TGCGCCAGCAGCCAAGAGTCACGAGCGGGCGAGCAGTACTTC
CDR3 protein: CASSQESRAGEQYF

clone size: -
D gene: -
V gene: TRBV12-3/TRBV12-4
J gene: TRBJ1-1
CDR3 DNA: TGTGCCAGCAGTTGGGGGGGGCCCACTGAAGCTTTCTTT
CDR3 protein: CASSWGGPTEAFF

clone size: few
D gene: TRBD1
V gene: TRBV19
J gene: TRBJ1-1
CDR3 DNA: TGTGCCAGTAGGGTTCAGGGGGCCTCCACTGAAGCTTTCTTT
CDR3 protein: CASRVQGASTEAFF

clone size: -
D gene: TRBD1
V gene: TRBV11-1
J gene: TRBJ1-2
CDR3 DNA: TGTGCCGGTGGGAAGACAGGGGATACCTATGGCTACACCTTC
CDR3 protein: CAGGKTGDTYGYTF

clone size: -
D gene: -
V gene: TRBV7-8
J gene: TRBJ2-7
CDR3 DNA: TGTGCCAGCAGCCTTCGGGACATCTCCTACGAGCAGTACTTC
CDR3 protein: CASSLRDISYEQYF

clone size: once
D gene: -
V gene: TRBV10-3
J gene: TRBJ2-7
CDR3 DNA: TGTGCCATCAGTGAGTCTCTCGGGATAGGGTCGCACGAGCAGTACTTC
CDR3 protein: CAISESLGIGSHEQYF

clone size: -
D gene: TRBD2
V gene: TRBV7-3
J gene: TRBJ2-1
CDR3 DNA: TGTGCCAGCAGCCCCACAGGCGGGAGGAGGCGCAATGAGCAGTTCTTC
CDR3 protein: CASSPTGGRRRNEQFF

clone size: -
D gene: TRBD1
V gene: TRBV24-1
J gene: TRBJ2-1
CDR3 DNA: TGTGCCACCGGCCGGGACAGGGATGGGAATGAGCAGTTCTTC
CDR3 protein: CATGRDRDGNEQFF

clone size: -
D gene: TRBD1
V gene: TRBV10-3
J gene: TRBJ1-2
CDR3 DNA: TGTGCCATCAGTGAGTCAAAGGCCGAACAGGGGGAATATGGCTACACCTTC
CDR3 protein: CAISESKAEQGEYGYTF

clone size: -
D gene: TRBD2
V gene: TRBV7-2
J gene: TRBJ2-2
CDR3 DNA: TGTGCCAGCATGAGTTCGGGGGGCACCGGGGAGCTGTTTTTT
CDR3 protein: CASMSSGGTGELFF

clone size: -
D gene: -
V gene: TRBV28
J gene: TRBJ1-5
CDR3 DNA: TGTGCCAGCAGCCCTGGGGGGAGCAATCAGCCCCAGCATTTT
CDR3 protein: CASSPGGSNQPQHF

clone size: -
D gene: TRBD1
V gene: TRBV9
J gene: TRBJ2-5
CDR3 DNA: TGTGCCAATCAGAGACAGGGGAAAGAGACCCAGTACTTC
CDR3 protein: CANQRQGKETQYF

clone size: -
D gene: TRBD1
V gene: TRBV6-5
J gene: TRBJ1-5
CDR3 DNA: TGTGCCAGCAGTCGGGACAGGGCGGCGAATCAGCCCCAGCATTTT
CDR3 protein: CASSRDRAANQPQHF

clone size: -
D gene: TRBD2
V gene: TRBV7-2
J gene: TRBJ2-2
CDR3 DNA: TGTGCCAGCAGCCAGACGGGGGGAAACTCCGGGGAGCTGTTTTTT
CDR3 protein: CASSQTGGNSGELFF

clone size: -
D gene: TRBD1
V gene: TRBV7-2
J gene: TRBJ1-1
CDR3 DNA: TGTGCCAGCAGTCAGGGCTCAGGGGGCGAATACACTGAAGCTTTCTTT
CDR3 protein: CASSQGSGGEYTEAFF

clone size: once
D gene: TRBD1
V gene: TRBV6-6
J gene: TRBJ1-6
CDR3 DNA: TGTGCCAGCAGTTTACAGGGGACTAATTCACCCCTCCACTTT
CDR3 protein: CASSLQGTNSPLHF

clone size: -
D gene: TRBD1
V gene: TRBV6-5
J gene: TRBJ1-5
CDR3 DNA: TGTGCCAGCAGTTGGGGACAGGGGGCGAATCAGCCCCAGCATTTT
CDR3 protein: CASSWGQGANQPQHF

clone size: -
D gene: -
V gene: TRBV28
J gene: TRBJ2-7
CDR3 DNA: TGTGCCAGCAATCAGGACTTATTCTACGAGCAGTACTTC
CDR3 protein: CASNQDLFYEQYF

clone size: -
D gene: TRBD2
V gene: TRBV3-1/TRBV3-2
J gene: TRBJ2-1
CDR3 DNA: TGTGCCAGCAGCCAAGCCATAGCGGGGCGCCATGAGCAGTTCTTC
CDR3 protein: CASSQAIAGRHEQFF

clone size: -
D gene: TRBD1
V gene: TRBV6-2/TRBV6-3
J gene: TRBJ1-1
CDR3 DNA: TGTGCCAGCAGTCGCGTACAGGGGGCTCACACTGAAGCTTTCTTT
CDR3 protein: CASSRVQGAHTEAFF

clone size: few
D gene: TRBD1
V gene: TRBV28
J gene: TRBJ1-2
CDR3 DNA: TGTGCCAGCAGTGGACCAACAGGGGATAGATATGGCTACACCTTC
CDR3 protein: CASSGPTGDRYGYTF

clone size: -
D gene: -
V gene: TRBV18
J gene: TRBJ1-3
CDR3 DNA: TGTGCCAGCTCAGGGCAAAGGGGACTCCACTCTGGAAACACCATATATTTT
CDR3 protein: CASSGQRGLHSGNTIYF